This passage covers 10 T cell receptor beta chains from one sample sequenced in a study of blood T cell repertoires in COVID-19. Assay: immunoSEQ multiplex PCR; the TCRdb copy retains only in-frame clones and omits some. The data contain roughly 250,000 clones, 85% to 90% of them seen just once; the ten biggest clones take up just under 9%. Sequences were obtained from PBMCs or T cells enriched from blood (not recorded which). The receptors stem from a man aged 40-49 years who had recovered from COVID-19.

As to this clone: The limits of the CDR3 on the DNA are not certain, so only TCRdb's listed CDR3 is given. The chain combines TRBV2 with TRBJ2-7; TRBD1, as called in the table, went unchecked against the DNA. The CDR3 is 14 residues long, counting both termini. Germline V gene data show CDR1 as SNHLY and CDR2 as FYNNEI. The CDR3 reads CASILGQGSYEQYF.

V is TRBV6-5 and J is TRBJ2-7; TRBD2 matches at 9 bases. The CDR3 runs 16 residues. V lost 0 bases to trimming and J lost 3 bases; unmatched junction nucleotides: 6. Germline V gene sequence: CDR1 MNHEY, CDR2 SVGAGI. CDR3 sequence: CASSYSFPSGIYEQYF. The CDR3, as DNA: TGTGCCAGCAGTTACTCTTTCCCTAGCGGGATCTACGAGCAGTACTTC.

The J gene is TRBJ1-5, the V gene TRBV2; possibly TRBD1 for D (5 bases). The CDR3 spans 14 residues. Per the germline V gene, CDR1 is SNHLY and CDR2 is FYNNEI. V shed 11 bases and J shed 5 bases, with 19 bases lying between them. DNA of the CDR3: TGTGCCTCAAAGAGGGGAGGGGAGGATCAGCCCCAGCATTTT. The encoded protein is CASKRGGEDQPQHF.

The chain is built from TRBV7-2 and TRBJ1-1; D ambiguous. In germline, CDR1 is SGHTA, CDR2 FQGNSA. V was trimmed by 1 base and J by 5 bases, leaving 14 bases between them. The CDR3 covers 15 residues. The CDR3 sequence is CASSLVWLGGTEAFF. The DNA of the CDR3 is TGTGCCAGCAGCTTAGTATGGTTAGGAGGGACTGAAGCTTTCTTT.

J is TRBJ1-1 and V is TRBV14; D gene unclear. Germline V gene sequence: CDR1 SGHDN, CDR2 FVKESK. The CDR3 contains 13 residues. Trimming removed 3 bases at V and 0 bases at J, with 5 bases between. CDR3 sequence: CASSQLVNTEAFF. The CDR3 region has the DNA TGTGCCAGCAGCCAGTTAGTGAACACTGAAGCTTTCTTT.

The chain combines TRBV28 with TRBJ1-6, with 8 bases lining up with TRBD1. The V gene end was trimmed by 5 bases and the J gene end by 5 bases; junction bases not matched to a gene: 5. Germline lookup yields CDR1 MDHEN and CDR2 SYDVKM. The CDR3 loop spans 15 amino acids. This CDR3 reads CASSPDRGNNSPLHF. In nucleotides, the CDR3 is TGTGCCAGCAGTCCCGACAGGGGAAATAATTCACCCCTCCACTTT.

This chain connects TRBV7-9 to TRBJ1-1; tentatively, D is TRBD1 (6 bases). There are 15 residues in the CDR3. Germline CDR1 and CDR2: SEHNR and FQNEAQ (reference sequence). Deletions cut 5 bases from V and 8 bases from J, with 21 bases between. CDR3 protein: CASSIQETGRREAFF. The CDR3 DNA reads as TGTGCCAGCAGCATCCAAGAAACAGGGCGCCGAGAAGCTTTCTTT.

The chain employs TRBV11-2 and TRBJ1-5; 9 bases line up with TRBD1. This CDR3 has 17 residues. CDR1 and CDR2 (germline): SGHAT, FQNNGV. Trimming cost V 5 bases and J 4 bases; bases outside gene matches: 12. Here the CDR3 reads CASSATEDRGRNQPQHF. CDR3 bases: TGTGCCAGCAGCGCCACAGAGGACAGGGGAAGAAATCAGCCCCAGCATTTT.

The rearrangement links TRBV6-1 to TRBJ1-2; maybe TRBD1 (6 bases). The CDR3 totals 16 residues. Germline CDR1 MNHNS, CDR2 SASEGT. V lost 0 bases and J lost 7, with 18 bases in between. For the CDR3, the DNA is TGTGCCAGCAGTGAAGCGGGGAGGGGGATATTTTCTGGCTACACCTTC. It yields the protein CASSEAGRGIFSGYTF.

The rearrangement joins TRBV3-1 (or the pseudogene TRBV3-2) to TRBJ2-7; 9 bases are a match to TRBD1. V lost 3 bases, J lost 0 bases, and 3 bases stayed unmatched. This CDR3 contains 15 residues. Per the germline V gene, CDR1 is LGHDT and CDR2 is YNNKEL (reference sequence). The CDR3 protein is CASSHTGGFSYEQYF. CDR3 in DNA: TGTGCCAGCAGCCATACAGGGGGCTTCTCCTACGAGCAGTACTTC.